The 23 T cell receptor beta chains given below trace back to one sample, sequenced in a study of blood T cell repertoires in COVID-19. TCRdb's copy holds only in-frame clones and misses some; the assay was immunoSEQ multiplex PCR. The table includes about 200,000 clones, 75% to 90% detected once. Input material: peripheral blood. These receptors were obtained from a man aged 35-49 years with acute or convalescent COVID-19.

This chain uses TRBV13 with TRBJ2-7; TRBD2 matches at 8 bases. With V trimmed by 5 bases and J by 3 bases, 12 bases remained unmatched. There are 16 residues in the CDR3. Germline CDR1 PRHDT, CDR2 FYEKMQ (reference sequence). The CDR3 region is CASSESGGRDFYEQYF. CDR3 nucleotide sequence: TGTGCCAGCAGCGAAAGCGGGGGCCGCGACTTCTACGAGCAGTACTTC.

The CDR3 region has the DNA TGTGCCAGTAGTATGACAGGGGGCCAATTAAATCAGCCCCAGCATTTT. Residues: CASSMTGGQLNQPQHF. The chain carries TRBV19 and TRBJ1-5; 10 bases agree with TRBD1. The CDR3 runs to 16 residues. Germline lookup yields CDR1 LNHDA and CDR2 SQIVND (reference sequence). V was pared by 3 bases and J by 4 bases, with 6 bases of the junction left unmatched.

This chain links TRBV5-1 with TRBJ2-2; the match to TRBD2 covers 7 bases. The germline V gene has CDR1 SGHRS and CDR2 YFSETQ. CDR3 length equals 13 residues. Trimming took 1 base from V and 7 from J; bases not matched to a gene: 1. CDR3 sequence: CASSLREGGELFF. The CDR3 nucleotides read TGCGCCAGCAGCTTGAGGGAGGGCGGGGAGCTGTTTTTT.

The V and J genes are TRBV9 and TRBJ1-4; 7 bases align to TRBD1. V shed 4 bases, J shed 14 bases, and the junction held 11 bases outside the gene matches. This CDR3 comprises 13 residues. The germline V gene has CDR1 SGDLS and CDR2 YYNGEE. The DNA of the CDR3 is TGTGCCAGCAGCACCGGGAACCGGGGACAGCTGTTTTTT. As protein: CASSTGNRGQLFF.

J is TRBJ1-1 and V is TRBV18; D gene ambiguous. The germline V gene has CDR1 KGHSH and CDR2 LQKENI. V lost 3 bases and J lost 8, with 13 bases in between. The CDR3 consists of 13 residues. CDR3 nucleotide sequence: TGTGCCAGCTCACCGATAGCGGCTGGCGAAGCTTTCTTT. Translation: CASSPIAAGEAFF.

The chain combines TRBV7-2 with TRBJ2-7; 13 nucleotides match TRBD2. This CDR3 is built from 16 residues. V shed 4 bases, J shed 5 bases, and the junction held 8 bases outside the gene matches. Germline V gene sequence: CDR1 SGHTA, CDR2 FQGNSA. CDR3 nucleotide sequence: TGTGCCAGCAGCTCTTCTCTTACTAGCGGGGGGGACGAGCAGTACTTC. This sequence encodes CASSSSLTSGGDEQYF.

The chain uses TRBV6-6 and TRBJ1-1, with a weak D call TRBD1 (6 bases). Between the trimmed V and J ends, which lost 2 bases and 4 bases, there was a span of 11 bases. Germline V gives CDR1 MNHNY, CDR2 SVGAGI (reference sequence). This CDR3 is built from 14 residues. The CDR3 loop reads CASSYPTGSTEAFF. In DNA, the CDR3 is TGTGCCAGCAGTTACCCGACAGGAAGCACTGAAGCTTTCTTT.

The chain carries TRBV19 and TRBJ2-2, with D possibly matching TRBD1 (6 bases). The germline gives CDR1 LNHDA, CDR2 SQIVND (reference sequence). V lost 7 bases to trimming and J lost 5 bases, with 11 bases between them. The CDR3 is 13 residues long. This CDR3 is CASTPQGTGELFF. Written as DNA, the CDR3 is TGTGCCAGTACCCCTCAGGGGACCGGGGAGCTGTTTTTT.

V gene TRBV15 combines with J gene TRBJ1-4; D gene ambiguous. V lost 3 bases to trimming and J lost 0 bases, with 8 bases between them. Looked up from germline, CDR1 is LNHNV and CDR2 is YYDKDF (reference sequence). The CDR3 extends over 15 amino acids. CDR3 amino acids: CATSSLPTTNEKLFF. DNA for the CDR3: TGTGCCACCAGCAGCCTCCCTACAACTAATGAAAAACTGTTTTTT.

The V call is TRBV7-2, the J call TRBJ1-6; D perhaps matches TRBD1 (6 bases). Trimming took 3 bases from V and 9 from J, leaving 12 bases between them. CDR3 length: 14 amino acids. Germline loops: CDR1 SGHTA, CDR2 FQGNSA. The CDR3 DNA reads as TGTGCCAGCAGCTTTCGGAGGACAGTTTCACCCCTCCACTTT. Residues: CASSFRRTVSPLHF. The whole variable domain, filled in from reference TRBV7-2 and TRBJ1-6, reads GAGVSQSPSNKVTEKGKDVELRCDPISGHTALYWYRQSLGQGLEFLIYFQGNSAPDKSGLPSDRFSAERTGGSVSTLTIQRTQQEDSAVYLCASSFRRTVSPLHFGNGTRLTVT.

The chain combines TRBV12-5 with TRBJ2-7; the match to TRBD1 covers 7 bases. Trimming at V came to 0 bases and at J to 11 bases, leaving 7 bases not matched to a gene. The length of the CDR3 is 13 residues. CDR1 and CDR2 (germline): LGHNT, FRNRAP. The CDR3 DNA reads TGTGCTAGTGGTTTGGTAGGGGGCCCCGGGGAGTACTTC. Translating it yields CASGLVGGPGEYF. Combining the CDR3 with reference TRBV12-5 and TRBJ2-7 gives the whole variable domain DARVTQTPRHKVTEMGQEVTMRCQPILGHNTVFWYRQTMMQGLELLAYFRNRAPLDDSGMPKDRFSAEMPDATLATLKIQPSEPRDSAVYFCASGLVGGPGEYFGPGTRLTVT.

J is TRBJ2-1 and V is TRBV27; 15 bases map to TRBD2. Trimming at V came to 3 bases and at J to 9 bases, leaving 6 bases not matched to a gene. CDR1 is MNHEY, CDR2 SMNVEV, per germline (reference sequence). The CDR3 runs 16 residues. In nucleotides, the CDR3 is TGTGCCAGCAGTTTCGGGACTAGCGGGGGGAGAGGTGAGCAGTTCTTC. Its protein product is CASSFGTSGGRGEQFF.

This clone was seen more than once but under ten times. The chain links TRBV3-1 (or the pseudogene TRBV3-2) to TRBJ1-2, with 9 bases fitting TRBD1. This CDR3 has 14 amino acids. CDR1 is LGHDT, CDR2 YNNKEL, per germline (reference sequence). Germline trimming cut 5 bases from V and 12 bases from J; bases unmatched to any gene: 13. CDR3 in DNA: TGTGCCAGCAGCAGCCGGGACAGGGATGGTCCACACACCTTC. This translates into CASSSRDRDGPHTF.

This chain uses TRBV7-2 with TRBJ2-7; 10 bases fit TRBD2. J gave up 2 bases and V 5 bases, and 9 bases lay outside the gene matches. The CDR3 has 16 residues. Germline V CDR1 and CDR2: SGHTA, FQGNSA. The CDR3 protein is CASSITAGGRAYEQYF. CDR3 bases: TGTGCCAGCAGCATCACAGCGGGGGGGCGGGCCTACGAGCAGTACTTC.

The rearrangement joins TRBV5-1 to TRBJ1-1; 8 bases agree with TRBD1. The CDR3 is 16 residues long. CDR1 and CDR2 from the germline V gene are SGHRS and YFSETQ. V was clipped by 4 bases and J by 2 bases; unmatched bases: 10. CDR3 in DNA: TGCGCCAGCAGCCTTCAACCGACAGGGGATAACACTGAAGCTTTCTTT. It translates to CASSLQPTGDNTEAFF.

The chain's CDR3 is CAIRASGGDADTQYF. The CDR3 DNA follows: TGTGCCATCAGGGCTAGCGGGGGGGACGCAGATACGCAGTATTTT. This chain joins TRBV10-3 and TRBJ2-3, with 12 bases identical to TRBD2. CDR1 ENHRY and CDR2 SYGVKD come from the germline V gene. This CDR3 is built from 15 residues. V shed 6 bases, J shed 4 bases, and the junction held 5 bases outside the gene matches.

This rearrangement joins TRBV27 to TRBJ2-5; D may be TRBD2 (5 bases). The V and J ends lost 3 bases and 7 bases respectively, with 12 bases between them. The germline V gene encodes CDR1 MNHEY and CDR2 SMNVEV (reference sequence). This CDR3 contains 13 residues. CDR3: CASSFSDLGTQYF. In DNA form, the CDR3 reads TGTGCCAGCAGTTTTAGCGACCTTGGGACCCAGTACTTC.

The V and J genes are TRBV7-2 and TRBJ2-1; TRBD2 aligns across 10 bases. Germline V lookup: CDR1 SGHTA, CDR2 FQGNSA. J was trimmed by 7 bases and V by 3 bases; bases with no gene match: 3. This CDR3 has 14 residues. CDR3 sequence: CASSFTSGVNEQFF. The CDR3 nucleotides are TGTGCCAGCAGCTTCACTAGCGGGGTGAATGAGCAGTTCTTC.

V is TRBV28 and J is TRBJ1-1; TRBD1 might be the D (6 bases). Germline lookup yields CDR1 MDHEN and CDR2 SYDVKM. There are 14 residues in the CDR3. V lost 7 bases, J lost 1 base, and 13 bases lay in between. The CDR3: CASTSQGSNTEAFF. The CDR3 coding sequence is TGTGCCAGCACCTCACAGGGTTCGAACACTGAAGCTTTCTTT. The complete variable domain, with remaining parts taken from reference TRBV28 and TRBJ1-1, reads DVKVTQSSRYLVKRTGEKVFLECVQDMDHENMFWYRQDPGLGLRLIYFSYDVKMKEKGDIPEGYSVSREKKERFSLILESASTNQTSMYLCASTSQGSNTEAFFGQGTRLTVV.

The V and J genes are TRBV6-1 and TRBJ2-4; the match to TRBD1 covers 8 bases. CDR3 length: 16 residues. V lost 0 bases and J lost 6; bases outside the gene matches: 7. Germline values: CDR1 MNHNS, CDR2 SASEGT. CDR3 sequence (DNA): TGTGCCAGCAGTGAAGCAGGTCAGGGGGCAGGAAACATTCAGTACTTC. It yields the protein CASSEAGQGAGNIQYF.

The chain joins TRBV11-2 to TRBJ2-1, with a possible D match to TRBD1 (6 bases). This CDR3 is 14 amino acids long. Germline CDR1 SGHAT, CDR2 FQNNGV. Deletions cut 3 bases from V and 15 bases from J, with 21 bases between. The CDR3 DNA sequence: TGTGCCAGCAGCTTGGAGGTGGTGGGGGCACAACGGTTCTTC. Translation: CASSLEVVGAQRFF.

The chain employs TRBV3-1 (or the pseudogene TRBV3-2) and TRBJ1-1; D gene uncertain. V gave up 4 bases and J gave up 8 bases, with 11 bases separating them. This CDR3 contains 12 residues. Germline V gene lookup returns CDR1 LGHDT and CDR2 YNNKEL (reference sequence). The DNA for the CDR3 is TGTGCCAGCAGCCTCTTTAGCGCCGAAGCTTTCTTT. As protein: CASSLFSAEAFF.

The V call is TRBV6-5, the J call TRBJ1-6; no clear D. CDR3 length: 12 amino acids. V dropped 6 bases and J dropped 8 bases, with 8 bases sitting between them. Germline CDR1 MNHEY, CDR2 SVGAGI. The CDR3 DNA follows: TGTGCCAGCAGCCCCCACTATTCACCCCTCCACTTT. Its translation is CASSPHYSPLHF.